Listed here are 17 T cell receptor beta chains from one sample, sequenced in a study of T cells in localized non-small cell lung cancer. Sequencing used immunoSEQ multiplex PCR; TCRdb keeps in-frame clones, though not all of them. The data show 70,000 to 75,000 clones, 84% seen once. Sample: peripheral blood, taken before any cancer treatment. These receptors were taken from a female donor of 60 years or more with stage I lung adenocarcinoma.

The chain links TRBV15 to TRBJ2-1; D remains ambiguous. CDR1 is LNHNV, CDR2 YYDKDF, per germline (reference sequence). V lost 1 base and J 9 bases, leaving 13 bases between the germline ends. The CDR3 covers 14 residues. CDR3 DNA: TGTGCCACCAGCAGAGCCAACCTCTTTGGTGAGCAGTTCTTC. Translating it yields CATSRANLFGEQFF.

In this sample, this clone turned up a few times. J is TRBJ2-2 and V is TRBV5-1; 9 bases map to TRBD2. The CDR3 loop spans 14 amino acids. V was clipped by 3 bases and J by 6 bases; unmatched bases: 3. From germline, CDR1 is SGHRS and CDR2 YFSETQ. The CDR3 loop reads CASSYRGGAGELFF. CDR3 bases: TGCGCCAGCAGCTATCGCGGGGGGGCCGGGGAGCTGTTTTTT.

J is TRBJ2-5 and V is TRBV9; 13 positions match TRBD2. The CDR3 is made up of 15 amino acids. After removal of 7 bases from V and 5 bases from J, the junction contained 8 bases not matched to a gene. The germline CDR1 and CDR2 sequences are SGDLS and YYNGEE. CDR3 in DNA: TGTGCCAGCGCCACTAGCGGGGGGGCCAGGGAGACCCAGTACTTC. Translating it yields CASATSGGARETQYF. Full variable domain (rest looked up from reference TRBV9 and TRBJ2-5): DSGVTQTPKHLITATGQRVTLRCSPRSGDLSVYWYQQSLDQGLQFLIQYYNGEERAKGNILERFSAQQFPDLHSELNLSSLELGDSALYFCASATSGGARETQYFGPGTRLLVL.

By sample fraction, this clone is large. V is TRBV11-2 and J is TRBJ2-7; TRBD1 agrees at 10 bases. Looked up from germline, CDR1 is SGHAT and CDR2 is FQNNGV. V was clipped by 3 bases and J by 2 bases; unmatched bases: 4. The CDR3 totals 15 residues. The CDR3 spells CASSFTGQGTYEQYF. The CDR3 region has the DNA TGTGCCAGCAGCTTTACGGGACAGGGGACCTACGAGCAGTACTTC.

This clone was seen only a few times. The chain couples TRBV11-2 to TRBJ2-5; tentatively, D is TRBD1 or TRBD2 (5 bases each). Between the trimmed V and J ends, which lost 5 bases and 3 bases, there was a span of 13 bases. CDR1 and CDR2 (germline): SGHAT, FQNNGV. The CDR3 is 14 residues long. The CDR3 loop reads CASSLGPTKETQYF. CDR3 nucleotides: TGTGCCAGCAGCCTGGGACCCACGAAAGAGACCCAGTACTTC.

This clone was counted between two and nine times. The rearrangement joins TRBV29-1 to TRBJ1-1; TRBD1 is a possible D gene (6 bases). This CDR3 contains 15 residues. The germline V gene encodes CDR1 SQVTM and CDR2 ANQGSEA. The V and J ends lost 5 bases and 0 bases respectively, with 16 bases between them. DNA of the CDR3: TGCAGCGTTACAACAGGGTGGGGGATGAACACTGAAGCTTTCTTT. Translated, it gives CSVTTGWGMNTEAFF.

In DNA form, the CDR3 reads TGTGCCAGCAGCGTCCGGGACTACCTAGCAGATACGCAGTATTTT. Its protein product is CASSVRDYLADTQYF. The chain couples TRBV9 to TRBJ2-3; 7 positions agree with TRBD2. The length of the CDR3 is 15 residues. The V segment lost 2 bases and the J segment 4 bases; nucleotides outside the gene matches: 7. Germline V gives CDR1 SGDLS, CDR2 YYNGEE. The variable domain in full, with the rest retrieved from reference TRBV9 and TRBJ2-3, is DSGVTQTPKHLITATGQRVTLRCSPRSGDLSVYWYQQSLDQGLQFLIQYYNGEERAKGNILERFSAQQFPDLHSELNLSSLELGDSALYFCASSVRDYLADTQYFGPGTRLTVL.

The chain employs TRBV11-3 and TRBJ1-1; D is perhaps TRBD1 (5 bases). The germline V gene has CDR1 SGHNT and CDR2 YENEEA. The CDR3 covers 16 residues. Trimming cost V 2 bases and J 4 bases, with 17 bases left between them. The DNA of the CDR3 is TGTGCCAGCAGCTTATTGGCCTGGGGGTCTGGCACTGAAGCTTTCTTT. Protein sequence: CASSLLAWGSGTEAFF.

The V and J genes are TRBV9 and TRBJ2-3; TRBD2 matches at 16 bases. With 2 bases clipped from V and 5 bases from J, the junction kept 2 bases outside the gene matches. There are 16 residues in the CDR3. Germline V gene lookup returns CDR1 SGDLS and CDR2 YYNGEE. CDR3 DNA: TGTGCCAGCAGCGTGGGGACTAGCGGGGGGGTAGATACGCAGTATTTT. Encoded protein: CASSVGTSGGVDTQYF.

V and J are TRBV6-6 and TRBJ1-3, with 8 bases lining up with TRBD1. The CDR3 length is 16 residues. V was pared by 6 bases and J by 5 bases, with 12 bases of the junction left unmatched. Germline values: CDR1 MNHNY, CDR2 SVGAGI (reference sequence). The CDR3 nucleotides are TGTGCCAGCAGCCCCACCGGACAGGGTTTCAGAAACACCATATATTTT. Translating gives CASSPTGQGFRNTIYF.

The chain combines TRBV27 with TRBJ2-7, with 7 bases that match TRBD1. Germline V gives CDR1 MNHEY, CDR2 SMNVEV (reference sequence). The CDR3 is made up of 14 amino acids. With V trimmed by 5 bases and J by 4 bases, 8 bases remained unmatched. CDR3 protein: CASSPWGRGYEQYF. The CDR3 coding sequence is TGTGCCAGCAGTCCCTGGGGCAGGGGGTACGAGCAGTACTTC.

This clone was seen ten or more times. V gene TRBV7-9 combines with J gene TRBJ1-1; D remains ambiguous. Germline loops: CDR1 SEHNR, CDR2 FQNEAQ (reference sequence). The CDR3 contains 13 residues. V was cut by 4 bases and J by 0 bases, with 6 bases left in between. The CDR3 bases are TGTGCCAGCAGCTCTGCGTTGAACACTGAAGCTTTCTTT. Amino acids: CASSSALNTEAFF.

J is TRBJ2-3 and V is TRBV13; TRBD2 agrees at 14 bases. The CDR3 spans 18 residues. Germline V gene sequence: CDR1 PRHDT, CDR2 FYEKMQ (reference sequence). V shed 5 bases and J 4 bases; nucleotides not matched to a gene: 11. The CDR3 nucleotides are TGTGCCAGCAGCAGACGGACTAGCGGGAGGTACCACCCAGATACGCAGTATTTT. Protein product: CASSRRTSGRYHPDTQYF.

The V gene is TRBV9, the J gene TRBJ2-3, with D possibly TRBD1 on 6 matching bases. CDR3 length: 15 amino acids. The V end was cut by 0 bases, the J end by 6 bases, with 14 bases between. CDR1 and CDR2 (germline): SGDLS, YYNGEE. The DNA of the CDR3 is TGTGCCAGCAGCGTAGCAGGGGCACCCGGCGATACGCAGTATTTT. Amino acids: CASSVAGAPGDTQYF.

The chain carries TRBV6-1 and TRBJ2-3; D not resolved. CDR3 length equals 13 residues. CDR1 is MNHNS and CDR2 is SASEGT in the germline V gene. V lost 4 bases, J lost 1 base, and 6 bases lay in between. In DNA form, the CDR3 reads TGTGCCAGCAGTGGGGTTCGCACAGATACGCAGTATTTT. Its translation: CASSGVRTDTQYF.

This clone has just a few counts. This rearrangement joins TRBV6-5 to TRBJ2-5; D gene ambiguous. There are 14 residues in the CDR3. Between the trimmed V and J ends, which lost 2 bases and 1 base, there was a span of 8 bases. CDR1 is MNHEY and CDR2 is SVGAGI in the germline V gene. CDR3 loop: CASSYVGTQETQYF. The CDR3 region has the DNA TGTGCCAGCAGTTACGTGGGCACCCAAGAGACCCAGTACTTC.

The chain couples TRBV6-1 to TRBJ2-2; 9 bases line up with TRBD1. V trimming: 8 bases; J trimming: 7 bases; junction bases outside the gene matches: 11. The CDR3 is made up of 15 amino acids. CDR1 MNHNS and CDR2 SASEGT come from the germline V gene. The CDR3 sequence is CASVRDRVFVGELFF. In nucleotides, the CDR3 is TGTGCCAGCGTCCGGGACAGGGTTTTCGTCGGGGAGCTGTTTTTT.